The present entry profiles one TCR beta chain with its context. Its antigen is unknown. The sample belongs to a study of cytomegalovirus exposure and HLA in healthy donors. Study context: Across under 450 genotyped donors, roughly 80% landed in the Caucasian-associated ancestry cluster. Study-wide findings and caveats: A few of the chains that were CMV-associated were confirmed in vitro to be specific for CMV antigens.

V shed 0 bases and J 2 bases; nucleotides not matched to a gene: 1. The CDR3 length is 14 residues. Germline assignment: CDR1 SGHTS and CDR2 YDEGEE. Researchers ran the PCR with 60 Vbeta and 13 Jbeta primers. Assay: immunoSEQ multiplex PCR; the TCRdb copy retains only in-frame clones and omits some. This table holds 73,000 or so clones, around three quarters found once. The rearrangement links TRBV5-8 to TRBJ1-2; TRBD1 matches 7 bases. Material: PBMCs. This clonotype was sampled from a man in his forties or fifties in good health and CMV-seronegative. The CDR3: CASSLDRGNYGYTF. CDR3 coding DNA: TGTGCCAGCAGCTTGGACAGGGGCAACTATGGCTACACCTTC.